Listed below are T cell receptor beta chains from one sample, sequenced in a study of blood T cell repertoires in COVID-19. Libraries were prepared by immunoSEQ multiplex PCR; TCRdb keeps only in-frame clonotypes and omits some of them. The table lists 200,000 or so clones, under 90% of them singletons. Sequencing was carried out using peripheral blood. The receptors stem from a human donor in a cohort sampled during active COVID-19. The CDR3 runs from the conserved cysteine through the conserved F or W.

v_gene,j_gene,CDR3aa
TRBV15,TRBJ1-5,CATSRVGGTFNQPQHF
TRBV5-1,TRBJ1-5,CASSQHQGKMDQPQHF
TRBV2,TRBJ1-4,CASSDGVANEKLFF
TRBV13,TRBJ2-2,CASRPGQANTGELFF
TRBV18,TRBJ1-3,CASSPYQVEGNTIYF
TRBV2,TRBJ2-5,CASRTDQETQYF
TRBV11-2,TRBJ2-1,CASSLGGASGSGYNEQFF
TRBV18,TRBJ2-2,CASSPSQVARHTGELFF
TRBV15,TRBJ2-5,CATSPRRGAETQYF
TRBV28,TRBJ2-1,CASSLQGWGDEQFF
TRBV19,TRBJ1-5,CATEPGQGSYSNQPQHF
TRBV18,TRBJ1-6,CASSPNRGNLNSPLHF
TRBV3-1/TRBV3-2,TRBJ1-2,CASSQAGTGGSYGYTF
TRBV7-2,TRBJ1-1,CASSLVRDTSEAFF
TRBV4-1,TRBJ1-3,CASSLQRTGFSGNTIYF
TRBV7-8,TRBJ1-4,CASSLGRSTNEKLFF
TRBV18,TRBJ1-2,CASSPAGRDYGYTF
TRBV6-2/TRBV6-3,TRBJ2-3,CASSSLLTDTQYF
TRBV2,TRBJ2-6,CASRGTIGANVLTF
TRBV5-4,TRBJ1-5,CASSLDGDAINQPQHF
TRBV2,TRBJ1-2,CASSETGVGYGYTF
TRBV2,TRBJ1-2,CASSANREIGYTF
TRBV6-5,TRBJ1-6,CASREGQRDSPLHF
TRBV11-2,TRBJ2-5,CASNSLAGGQETQYF
TRBV29-1,TRBJ1-1,CSAAQLTEAFF
TRBV30,TRBJ1-1,CAWSPTQWAMNTEAFF
TRBV3-1/TRBV3-2,TRBJ2-3,CASSQDSAGPVTDTQYF
TRBV6-1,TRBJ1-1,CASSEAPKHRGRGVTEAFF
TRBV7-2,TRBJ2-1,CASSPGTSGYNEQFF
TRBV5-1,TRBJ2-5,CATGTSGQETQYF
TRBV7-9,TRBJ2-1,CASSQEWLAGENEQFF
TRBV13,TRBJ2-2,CASSSGLTNTGELFF
TRBV24-1,TRBJ2-3,CATSLSGRHSTDTQYF
TRBV20-1,TRBJ2-1,CSAIMDLSQFF